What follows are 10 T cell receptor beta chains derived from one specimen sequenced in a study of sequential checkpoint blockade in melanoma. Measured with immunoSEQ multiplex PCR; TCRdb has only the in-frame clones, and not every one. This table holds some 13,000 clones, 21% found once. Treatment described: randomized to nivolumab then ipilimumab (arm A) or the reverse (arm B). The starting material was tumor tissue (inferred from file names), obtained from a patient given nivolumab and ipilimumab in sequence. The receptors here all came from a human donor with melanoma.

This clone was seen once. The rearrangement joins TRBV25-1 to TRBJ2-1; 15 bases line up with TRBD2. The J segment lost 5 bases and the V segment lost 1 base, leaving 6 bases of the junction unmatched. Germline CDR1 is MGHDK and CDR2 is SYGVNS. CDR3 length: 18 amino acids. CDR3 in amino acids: CASSELGLAGGSHNEQFF. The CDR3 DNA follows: TGTGCCAGCAGTGAATTGGGACTAGCGGGAGGATCCCACAATGAGCAGTTCTTC.

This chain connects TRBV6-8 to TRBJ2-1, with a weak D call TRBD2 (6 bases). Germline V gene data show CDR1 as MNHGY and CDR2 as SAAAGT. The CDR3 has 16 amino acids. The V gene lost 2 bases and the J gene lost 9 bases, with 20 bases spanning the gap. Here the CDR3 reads CASSYELAIGQGEQFF. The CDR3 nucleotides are TGTGCCAGCAGTTACGAACTAGCAATCGGTCAAGGTGAGCAGTTCTTC.

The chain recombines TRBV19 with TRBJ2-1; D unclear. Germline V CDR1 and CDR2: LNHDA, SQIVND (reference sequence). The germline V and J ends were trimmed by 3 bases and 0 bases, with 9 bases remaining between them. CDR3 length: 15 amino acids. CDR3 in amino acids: CASSIYSSSYNEQFF. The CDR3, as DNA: TGTGCCAGTAGTATTTACAGTAGCTCCTACAATGAGCAGTTCTTC. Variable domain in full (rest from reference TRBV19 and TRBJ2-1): DGGITQSPKYLFRKEGQNVTLSCEQNLNHDAMYWYRQDPGQGLRLIYYSQIVNDFQKGDIAEGYSVSREKKESFPLTVTSAQKNPTAFYLCASSIYSSSYNEQFFGPGTRLTVL.

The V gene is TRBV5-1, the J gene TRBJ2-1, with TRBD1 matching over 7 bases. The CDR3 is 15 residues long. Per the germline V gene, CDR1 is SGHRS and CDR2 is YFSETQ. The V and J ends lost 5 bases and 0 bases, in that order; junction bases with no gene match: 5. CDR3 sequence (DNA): TGCGCCAGCAGGGCAGGGGGAGACTCCTACAATGAGCAGTTCTTC. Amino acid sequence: CASRAGGDSYNEQFF.

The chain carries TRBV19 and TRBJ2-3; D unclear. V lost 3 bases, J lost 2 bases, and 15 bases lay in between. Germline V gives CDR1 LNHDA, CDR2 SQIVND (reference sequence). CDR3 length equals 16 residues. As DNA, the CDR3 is TGTGCCAGTAGTATCGTGGTTCGGCAGTACACAGATACGCAGTATTTT. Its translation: CASSIVVRQYTDTQYF.

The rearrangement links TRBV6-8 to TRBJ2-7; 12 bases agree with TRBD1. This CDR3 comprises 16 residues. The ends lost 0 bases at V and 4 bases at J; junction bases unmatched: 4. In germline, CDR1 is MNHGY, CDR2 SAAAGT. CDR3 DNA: TGTGCCAGCAGTTACTCGGGGACAGGGGGCGGATACGAGCAGTACTTC. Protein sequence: CASSYSGTGGGYEQYF.

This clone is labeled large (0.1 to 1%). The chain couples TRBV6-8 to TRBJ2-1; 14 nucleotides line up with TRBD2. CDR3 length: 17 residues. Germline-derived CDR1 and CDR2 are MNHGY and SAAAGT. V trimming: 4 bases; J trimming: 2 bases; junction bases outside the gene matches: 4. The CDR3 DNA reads TGTGCCAGCAGTTTCGGGACTAGCGGGAGTCCCTACAATGAGCAGTTCTTC. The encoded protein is CASSFGTSGSPYNEQFF.

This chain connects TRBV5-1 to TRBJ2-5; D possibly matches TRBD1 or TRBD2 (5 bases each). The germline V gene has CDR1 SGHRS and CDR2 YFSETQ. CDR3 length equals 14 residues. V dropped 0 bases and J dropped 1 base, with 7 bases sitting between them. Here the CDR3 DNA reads TGCGCCAGCAGCTTGGAGGGGACCCAAGAGACCCAGTACTTC. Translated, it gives CASSLEGTQETQYF.

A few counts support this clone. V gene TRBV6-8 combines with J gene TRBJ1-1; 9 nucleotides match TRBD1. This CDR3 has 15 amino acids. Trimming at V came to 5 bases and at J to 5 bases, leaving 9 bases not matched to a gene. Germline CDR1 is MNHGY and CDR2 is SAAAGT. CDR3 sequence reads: CASSVEDRGSTEAFF. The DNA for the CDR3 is TGTGCCAGCAGTGTTGAGGACAGGGGTTCAACTGAAGCTTTCTTT.

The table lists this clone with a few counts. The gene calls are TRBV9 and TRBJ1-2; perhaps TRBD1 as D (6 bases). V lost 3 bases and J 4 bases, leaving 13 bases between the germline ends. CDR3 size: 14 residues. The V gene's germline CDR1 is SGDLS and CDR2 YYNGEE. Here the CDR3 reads CASSGTGNPYGYTF. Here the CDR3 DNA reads TGTGCCAGCAGCGGAACAGGGAACCCCTATGGCTACACCTTC.